The 31 T cell receptor beta chains in this list originate from one sample, sequenced in a study of cytomegalovirus exposure and HLA in healthy donors (dated by TCRdb to the late 2010s). Library generation was performed with the immunoSEQ multiplex PCR assay. For the multiplex PCR, a mixture combining 60 forward primers for TCR Vbeta segments and 13 reverse primers for TCR Jbeta segments was used. TCRdb provides this immuneACCESS table in a form limited to in-frame rearrangements. Some clones are lacking; in checked studies, under half of them reflect an unresolved V gene, and why the rest are absent is not known. In all, the sample holds about 75,000 clones, and around 80% of those were seen once. The leading ten clones occupy approximately 20% of the sample. The sequenced sample was PBMCs. Source of these receptors: an older man in good health and CMV-seropositive.

This clone showed up just once. The chain links TRBV19 to TRBJ1-5; tentative D call: TRBD1 (6 bases). Germline CDR1 and CDR2: LNHDA and SQIVND (reference sequence). Trimming pared 4 bases from V and 6 bases from J, leaving 13 bases between. The CDR3 runs to 14 residues. The CDR3 DNA sequence: TGTGCCAGTAGTAGCAGGGGATTGGGTCAGCCCCAGCATTTT. This sequence encodes CASSSRGLGQPQHF. Full variable domain (missing parts from reference TRBV19 and TRBJ1-5): DGGITQSPKYLFRKEGQNVTLSCEQNLNHDAMYWYRQDPGQGLRLIYYSQIVNDFQKGDIAEGYSVSREKKESFPLTVTSAQKNPTAFYLCASSSRGLGQPQHFGDGTRLSIL.

This sequence joins TRBV6-5 and TRBJ2-1; 8 bases align to TRBD2. The CDR3 has 14 residues. V gave up 6 bases and J gave up 8 bases; unmatched junction bases: 9. From germline, CDR1 is MNHEY and CDR2 SVGAGI. The CDR3 DNA follows: TGTGCCAGCAGCCACGGGGGGGCTAGTGATGAGCAGTTCTTC. It codes for CASSHGGASDEQFF.

This rearrangement joins TRBV27 to TRBJ2-7; possible D gene TRBD1, 5 bases. The germline V gene encodes CDR1 MNHEY and CDR2 SMNVEV (reference sequence). The CDR3 runs to 13 residues. V lost 5 bases and J 10 bases, leaving 18 bases between the germline ends. The CDR3 region has the DNA TGTGCCAGCAGTCCGGACACCCGCCACGGACAGTACTTC. Its translation: CASSPDTRHGQYF.

For the CDR3, the DNA is TGTGCCAGCAGCTCGATCGGGGAGACCCAGTACTTC. Translating it yields CASSSIGETQYF. The chain employs TRBV11-3 and TRBJ2-5; the D is unclear. Per the germline V gene, CDR1 is SGHNT and CDR2 is YENEEA. V was pared by 4 bases and J by 5 bases, with 8 bases between. This CDR3 comprises 12 residues.

This clone turned up a few times. The V and J genes are TRBV10-1 and TRBJ2-3; 8 positions agree with TRBD2. V was clipped by 2 bases and J by 10 bases; unmatched bases: 5. This CDR3 spans 13 amino acids. Germline loops: CDR1 WNHNN, CDR2 SYGVQD (reference sequence). The CDR3 is CASSERAGDAQYF. CDR3 DNA sequence: TGCGCCAGCAGTGAGCGAGCGGGAGACGCGCAGTATTTT.

V usage is TRBV21-1 and J usage is TRBJ2-7; the table calls TRBD2, which could not be checked here. TRBV21-1 is shown as a pseudogene. The CDR3 loop spans 14 amino acids. CDR3 nucleotide sequence: TGTGCCAGCAGCAAACCCGCTAGCTCCTACGAGCAGTACTTC. Translated: CASSKPASSYEQYF.

The chain is built from TRBV15 and TRBJ2-7, with a tentative D call TRBD2 (5 bases). With 2 bases removed from V and 2 bases from J, the gap between germline ends came to 13 bases. Germline-derived CDR1 and CDR2 are LNHNV and YYDKDF (reference sequence). CDR3 length: 15 residues. CDR3 coding DNA: TGTGCCACCAGCAGACCCGGGATGGGCGCCTACGAGCAGTACTTC. Translated: CATSRPGMGAYEQYF.

V and J are TRBV4-3 and TRBJ2-2; D is unresolved. Trimming took off 0 bases at V and 13 bases at J, with 12 bases between the two ends. The CDR3 is 13 residues long. Germline loops: CDR1 LGHNA, CDR2 YSLEER. CDR3 amino acids: CASSQDETGRLFF. DNA of the CDR3: TGCGCCAGCAGCCAAGATGAAACCGGTAGGCTGTTTTTT.

The V and J genes are TRBV5-4 and TRBJ2-3, with 8 bases matching TRBD2. The CDR3 covers 16 residues. Germline loops: CDR1 SGHNT, CDR2 YYREEE (reference sequence). After removal of 2 bases from V and 0 bases from J, the junction contained 5 bases not matched to a gene. CDR3 in amino acids: CASSLRLAQSTDTQYF. The CDR3 DNA follows: TGTGCCAGCAGCTTACGACTAGCGCAAAGCACAGATACGCAGTATTTT.

The chain links TRBV6-1 to TRBJ2-5; unclear D gene. The CDR3 totals 15 residues. Per the germline V gene, CDR1 is MNHNS and CDR2 is SASEGT. Trimming shortened V by 1 base and J by 2 bases, and 11 bases separated the two germline ends. The CDR3 sequence is CASSEGTVQQETQYF. CDR3 DNA: TGTGCCAGCAGTGAAGGAACAGTACAGCAAGAGACCCAGTACTTC.

This rearrangement joins TRBV11-1 to TRBJ1-1; D unresolved. The CDR3 runs 12 residues. The V gene's germline CDR1 is SGHAT and CDR2 FQDESV (reference sequence). V was shortened by 7 bases and J by 1 base, with 7 bases between the two germline ends. The CDR3 spells CASTSENTEAFF. The CDR3 bases are TGTGCCAGCACCTCAGAGAACACTGAAGCTTTCTTT.

V usage is TRBV2 and J usage is TRBJ1-1; 7 bases match TRBD1. J gave up 3 bases and V 4 bases, and 14 bases lay outside the gene matches. The CDR3 is 17 residues long. Germline V gives CDR1 SNHLY, CDR2 FYNNEI. In nucleotides, the CDR3 is TGTGCCAGCAGTGGTACAGCAAGGGGGCGGGGGGACACTGAAGCTTTCTTT. Amino acids: CASSGTARGRGDTEAFF.

This chain links TRBV4-1 with TRBJ2-3; 9 bases line up with TRBD2. J gave up 1 base and V 4 bases, and 9 bases lay outside the gene matches. Germline V gene sequence: CDR1 MGHRA, CDR2 YSYEKL. This CDR3 comprises 17 residues. CDR3 sequence: CASSPLTSGQGTDTQYF. As DNA, the CDR3 is TGCGCCAGCAGCCCCCTGACTAGCGGCCAGGGCACAGATACGCAGTATTTT.

The chain has TRBV29-1 and TRBJ1-2; possibly TRBD1 for D (6 bases). Germline V lookup: CDR1 SQVTM, CDR2 ANQGSEA. V dropped 3 bases and J dropped 8 bases, with 13 bases sitting between them. CDR3 length: 12 amino acids. CDR3 protein: CSVDSRGYGYTF. The CDR3, as DNA: TGCAGCGTTGACTCCAGGGGTTACGGCTACACCTTC.

This clone has more than one count but fewer than ten. The chain's CDR3 is CASSQDQGAGASAQHF. The DNA of the CDR3 is TGCGCCAGCAGCCAAGATCAGGGGGCTGGGGCCTCAGCCCAGCATTTT. This chain links TRBV4-3 with TRBJ1-5; 8 nucleotides agree with TRBD1. Germline values: CDR1 LGHNA, CDR2 YSLEER. The V gene end was trimmed by 0 bases and the J gene end by 11 bases; junction bases not matched to a gene: 12. The CDR3 consists of 16 residues.

The genes are TRBV4-2 and TRBJ2-3; D is ambiguous. V lost 0 bases and J lost 2, with 12 bases in between. This CDR3 contains 16 residues. In germline, CDR1 is LGHNA, CDR2 YNFKEQ. The CDR3 sequence: CASSQDPPDNTDTQYF. In DNA form, the CDR3 reads TGTGCCAGCAGCCAAGACCCCCCCGACAACACAGATACGCAGTATTTT.

The J gene is TRBJ2-5, the V gene TRBV9; weak D call: TRBD1 (6 bases). The CDR3 is 14 residues long. Trimming pared 3 bases from V and 5 bases from J, leaving 14 bases between. Germline V gene data show CDR1 as SGDLS and CDR2 as YYNGEE. The CDR3 sequence is CASSDRVRGETQYF. In DNA, the CDR3 is TGTGCCAGCAGCGACAGGGTTAGAGGGGAGACCCAGTACTTC.

The chain has TRBV11-2 and TRBJ2-5; D may be TRBD1 (6 bases). Trimming stripped 1 base from V and 5 bases from J, with 8 bases between. The CDR3 extends over 13 amino acids. CDR1 and CDR2 (germline): SGHAT, FQNNGV. The CDR3 nucleotides read TGTGCCAGCAGCTTAGGGACAGATGAGACCCAGTACTTC. It encodes CASSLGTDETQYF.

V is TRBV7-2 and J is TRBJ2-7, with 10 nucleotides matching TRBD1. CDR3 length equals 13 residues. Germline loops: CDR1 SGHTA, CDR2 FQGNSA. Germline trimming cut 7 bases from V and 6 bases from J; bases unmatched to any gene: 6. The CDR3 DNA follows: TGTGCCAGCAACGACAGGGGGCGAGGCGAGCAGTACTTC. Residues: CASNDRGRGEQYF.

CDR3 nucleotide sequence: TGTGCCAGTAGTATCGGGACACCAGTAGATACGCAGTATTTT. It codes for CASSIGTPVDTQYF. The rearrangement uses TRBV19 and TRBJ2-3; D perhaps matches TRBD1 (6 bases). The CDR3 is 14 residues long. Trimming pared 3 bases from V and 5 bases from J, leaving 12 bases between. The V gene's germline CDR1 is LNHDA and CDR2 SQIVND (reference sequence).

V is TRBV29-1 and J is TRBJ1-4; possibly TRBD1 for D (5 bases). CDR3 length equals 14 residues. Trimming removed 7 bases from V and 10 bases from J, with 22 bases in between. The germline gives CDR1 SQVTM, CDR2 ANQGSEA. Here the CDR3 reads CSAAWGRGDGKLFF. CDR3 nucleotides: TGCAGCGCTGCGTGGGGCCGGGGGGATGGAAAACTGTTTTTT. Full variable domain (missing parts from reference TRBV29-1 and TRBJ1-4): SAVISQKPSRDICQRGTSLTIQCQVDSQVTMMFWYRQQPGQSLTLIATANQGSEATYESGFVIDKFPISRPNLTFSTLTVSNMSPEDSSIYLCSAAWGRGDGKLFFGSGTQLSVL.

This chain connects TRBV30 to TRBJ2-5; D remains ambiguous. V gave up 4 bases and J gave up 1 base, with 10 bases separating them. The V gene's germline CDR1 is GTSNPN and CDR2 SVGIG (reference sequence). CDR3 size: 13 residues. In nucleotides, the CDR3 is TGTGCCTGGAACCTGCAGGTCCAAGAGACCCAGTACTTC. Translating it yields CAWNLQVQETQYF. Filled out from reference TRBV30 and TRBJ2-5, the complete variable domain reads SQTIHQWPATLVQPVGSPLSLECTVEGTSNPNLYWYRQAAGRGLQLLFYSVGIGQISSEVPQNLSASRPQDRQFILSSKKLLLSDSGFYLCAWNLQVQETQYFGPGTRLLVL.

The chain links TRBV21-1 to TRBJ2-4; the D call TRBD2 from the table was never checked on the DNA. TRBV21-1 is noted as a pseudogene. The CDR3 is 16 amino acids. Written as DNA, the CDR3 is TGTGCCAGCAGCAAGCGGACTGAAAAAACCAAAAACATTCAGTACTTC. As protein: CASSKRTEKTKNIQYF.

V gene TRBV28 combines with J gene TRBJ2-1; D not certain. Germline V gene data show CDR1 as MDHEN and CDR2 as SYDVKM. The CDR3 length is 14 residues. Trimming took off 3 bases at V and 3 bases at J, with 9 bases between the two ends. Here the CDR3 DNA reads TGTGCCAGCAGTTTTGGGCCCAACTACAATGAGCAGTTCTTC. It translates to CASSFGPNYNEQFF.

This clone was recorded only once. The V and J genes are TRBV29-1 and TRBJ2-1, with 11 positions matching TRBD2. The CDR3 loop spans 15 amino acids. Germline CDR1 is SQVTM and CDR2 is ANQGSEA. Trimming cost V 3 bases and J 4 bases; bases outside gene matches: 5. This CDR3 reads CSVDSSGGSYNEQFF. The DNA of the CDR3 is TGCAGCGTTGATTCTAGCGGGGGGTCTTACAATGAGCAGTTCTTC.

J is TRBJ2-3 and V is TRBV5-1; 7 bases align to TRBD1. Germline V gene lookup returns CDR1 SGHRS and CDR2 YFSETQ. There are 15 residues in the CDR3. V dropped 0 bases and J dropped 2; count of bases not matched to a gene: 3. The CDR3 region has the DNA TGCGCCAGCAGCTTGGGGGACAGCTACACAGATACGCAGTATTTT. This encodes CASSLGDSYTDTQYF.

The chain employs TRBV29-1 and TRBJ1-1; TRBD1 agrees at 12 bases. The junction had 3 bases not matched to a gene; V was cut back by 7 bases and J by 6 bases. Germline V CDR1 and CDR2: SQVTM, ANQGSEA. The CDR3 runs 12 residues. The DNA for the CDR3 is TGCAGCGGGGACAGGGGGCCGGCTGAAGCTTTCTTT. Residues: CSGDRGPAEAFF.

The chain is built from TRBV19 and TRBJ1-1, with TRBD1 identical over 7 bases. Per the germline V gene, CDR1 is LNHDA and CDR2 is SQIVND (reference sequence). With 5 bases clipped from V and 1 base from J, the junction kept 4 bases outside the gene matches. The CDR3 length is 14 residues. CDR3: CASSQRTGNTEAFF. DNA for the CDR3: TGTGCCAGTAGTCAAAGGACAGGGAACACTGAAGCTTTCTTT. Variable domain in full (rest from reference TRBV19 and TRBJ1-1): DGGITQSPKYLFRKEGQNVTLSCEQNLNHDAMYWYRQDPGQGLRLIYYSQIVNDFQKGDIAEGYSVSREKKESFPLTVTSAQKNPTAFYLCASSQRTGNTEAFFGQGTRLTVV.

The chain has TRBV28 and TRBJ1-2; D may be TRBD1 (6 bases). Germline CDR1 and CDR2: MDHEN and SYDVKM. Trimming took 5 bases from V and 7 from J, leaving 20 bases between them. This CDR3 is 15 amino acids long. The CDR3 DNA reads TGTGCCAGCAGTCCAAGCCATACAGGGTTAGGTGGCTACACCTTC. This gives the protein CASSPSHTGLGGYTF.

The rearrangement uses TRBV19 and TRBJ1-2, with TRBD1 identical over 7 bases. V was clipped by 6 bases and J by 4 bases; unmatched bases: 11. Germline loops: CDR1 LNHDA, CDR2 SQIVND (reference sequence). The CDR3 runs to 15 residues. The CDR3 reads CASSTLDRAGYGYTF. The CDR3 DNA is TGTGCCAGTAGCACACTCGACAGGGCCGGCTATGGCTACACCTTC.

This sequence joins TRBV11-2 and TRBJ2-7, with 7 bases aligning to TRBD1. Trimming at V came to 0 bases and at J to 2 bases, leaving 13 bases not matched to a gene. This CDR3 contains 18 residues. Germline CDR1 SGHAT, CDR2 FQNNGV. The CDR3 is CASSLDGSWGTVTYEQYF. CDR3 bases: TGTGCCAGCAGCTTAGATGGGTCGTGGGGGACAGTAACCTACGAGCAGTACTTC.